The entry that follows covers one TCR beta chain sequence. The assay was immunoSEQ multiplex PCR, and TCRdb's table has in-frame clones only and misses some. The sample consists of 70,000 to 80,000 clones, about 90% of them appearing once. This entry belongs to a study of T cell changes during pregnancy in multiple sclerosis. Germline loops: CDR1 MNHEY, CDR2 SVGAGI. This CDR3 has 13 residues. V gave up 0 bases and J gave up 7 bases, with 9 bases separating them. The TCR originated in a female donor with multiple sclerosis, enrolled in a pregnancy study. The chain uses TRBV6-5 and TRBJ1-2; D possibly corresponds to TRBD1 (5 bases). The starting material was CD4+ T cells from peripheral blood mononuclear cells, obtained before pregnancy. The CDR3 here is CASSYSSRAGYTF. In DNA form, the CDR3 reads TGTGCCAGCAGTTACTCGAGCAGGGCTGGCTACACCTTC.